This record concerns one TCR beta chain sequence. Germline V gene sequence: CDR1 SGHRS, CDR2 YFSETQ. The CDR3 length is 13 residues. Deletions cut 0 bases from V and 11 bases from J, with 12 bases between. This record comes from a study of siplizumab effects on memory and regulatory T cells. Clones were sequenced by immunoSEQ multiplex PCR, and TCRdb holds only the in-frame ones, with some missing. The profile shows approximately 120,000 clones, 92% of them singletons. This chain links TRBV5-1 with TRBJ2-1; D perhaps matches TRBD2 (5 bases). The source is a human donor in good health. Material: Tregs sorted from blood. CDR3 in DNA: TGCGCCAGCAGCTTGGCTGGTAGCGATCAGCAGTTCTTC. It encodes CASSLAGSDQQFF.